The 11 T cell receptor beta chains below all came from one sample that was sequenced in a study of control samples from healthy donors and cancer patients. The protocol was immunoSEQ multiplex PCR, while the TCRdb copy is restricted to in-frame clones and leaves out a portion. The table shows some 150,000 clones, with approximately 92% occurring only once. The sample consisted of blood. The receptors here all came from a man aged 25-45 years in good health.

J is TRBJ1-3 and V is TRBV25-1; the D gene is possibly TRBD1 (6 bases). The CDR3 contains 16 residues. V lost 3 bases and J lost 0, with 12 bases in between. Germline V CDR1 and CDR2: MGHDK, SYGVNS. CDR3 coding DNA: TGTGCCAGCAGTGACCATGGGGGCTCCTCTGGAAACACCATATATTTT. It is translated as CASSDHGGSSGNTIYF.

The chain links TRBV15 to TRBJ2-3; D is unclear. Germline CDR1 LNHNV, CDR2 YYDKDF (reference sequence). The CDR3 contains 17 residues. V lost 0 bases, J lost 10 bases, and 23 bases lay in between. CDR3 bases: TGTGCCACCAGCAGAGAGAGGAAGGACCAGATCGGTTGGGCGCAGTATTTT. Its protein is CATSRERKDQIGWAQYF.

This clone has a handful of counts. The chain recombines TRBV7-8 with TRBJ2-7, with TRBD2 matching 9 bases. This CDR3 spans 14 amino acids. Per the germline V gene, CDR1 is SGHVS and CDR2 is FQNEAQ. Trimming took 1 base from V and 3 from J; bases not matched to a gene: 1. The CDR3 DNA sequence: TGTGCCAGCAGCTTAGGGACTAGCGTCTACGAGCAGTACTTC. This gives the protein CASSLGTSVYEQYF.

This clone was counted only a few times. The rearrangement joins TRBV21-1 to TRBJ1-1. TRBV21-1 is reported as a pseudogene. This CDR3 contains 16 residues. DNA of the CDR3: TGTGCCAGCAGCAAAGCGCTAAAGTTAAGGAACACTGAAGCTTTCTTT. Amino acids: CASSKALKLRNTEAFF.

The chain links TRBV19 to TRBJ2-1; 11 nucleotides match TRBD2. The CDR3 runs 14 residues. Germline CDR1 and CDR2: LNHDA and SQIVND (reference sequence). The V and J ends lost 4 bases and 4 bases, in that order; junction bases with no gene match: 0. The CDR3 region has the DNA TGTGCCAGTAGTACTAGCGGGGGGTACAATGAGCAGTTCTTC. Its protein is CASSTSGGYNEQFF.

The rearrangement uses TRBV19 and TRBJ1-1; 10 nucleotides line up with TRBD1. With V trimmed by 0 bases and J by 1 base, 5 bases remained unmatched. Germline lookup yields CDR1 LNHDA and CDR2 SQIVND (reference sequence). CDR3 length equals 17 residues. CDR3 residues: CASSIDWTGGTNTEAFF. The CDR3 DNA follows: TGTGCCAGTAGTATAGATTGGACAGGGGGGACGAACACTGAAGCTTTCTTT.

This chain joins TRBV12-5 and TRBJ2-3; no definite D call. The CDR3 contains 14 residues. Trimming shortened V by 1 base and J by 2 bases, and 7 bases separated the two germline ends. CDR1 LGHNT and CDR2 FRNRAP come from the germline V gene. The CDR3 reads CASGLGSDTDTQYF. CDR3 in DNA: TGTGCTAGTGGTTTGGGGTCAGACACAGATACGCAGTATTTT. The full variable domain, completed using reference TRBV12-5 and TRBJ2-3, is DARVTQTPRHKVTEMGQEVTMRCQPILGHNTVFWYRQTMMQGLELLAYFRNRAPLDDSGMPKDRFSAEMPDATLATLKIQPSEPRDSAVYFCASGLGSDTDTQYFGPGTRLTVL.

V and J are TRBV25-1 and TRBJ1-4; D perhaps matches TRBD1 (5 bases). Trimming took 6 bases from V and 2 from J, leaving 13 bases between them. This CDR3 has 15 residues. Germline V gene lookup returns CDR1 MGHDK and CDR2 SYGVNS. The CDR3 region is CASSLSGGTNEKLFF. Written as DNA, the CDR3 is TGTGCCAGCAGCCTCTCTGGGGGTACTAATGAAAAACTGTTTTTT.

This chain uses TRBV28 with TRBJ2-7; D gene ambiguous. The CDR3 sequence is 13 residues long. V lost 2 bases to trimming and J lost 2 bases, with 7 bases between them. Germline CDR1 is MDHEN and CDR2 is SYDVKM. The CDR3 DNA sequence: TGTGCCAGCAGTTTACAGAAGACCTACGAGCAGTACTTC. This encodes CASSLQKTYEQYF.

The chain employs TRBV30 and TRBJ2-7; D is tentatively TRBD1 or TRBD2 (5 bases each). V was shortened by 2 bases and J by 6 bases, with 11 bases between the two germline ends. The CDR3 sequence is 12 residues long. The V gene's germline CDR1 is GTSNPN and CDR2 SVGIG (reference sequence). The CDR3 spells CAWSRDLGEQYF. The CDR3 DNA reads TGTGCCTGGAGTAGGGACCTCGGCGAGCAGTACTTC.

V is TRBV29-1 and J is TRBJ1-1, with unresolved D. The CDR3 spans 13 residues. V was clipped by 4 bases and J by 6 bases, with 15 bases between them. Per the germline V gene, CDR1 is SQVTM and CDR2 is ANQGSEA. The CDR3 protein is CSVVTGVRAEAFF. In DNA, the CDR3 is TGCAGCGTTGTAACCGGGGTTCGGGCTGAAGCTTTCTTT. The whole variable domain, remainder taken from reference TRBV29-1 and TRBJ1-1, is SAVISQKPSRDICQRGTSLTIQCQVDSQVTMMFWYRQQPGQSLTLIATANQGSEATYESGFVIDKFPISRPNLTFSTLTVSNMSPEDSSIYLCSVVTGVRAEAFFGQGTRLTVV.